This entry features one T cell receptor (beta chain) sequence. No antigen is known for it. Sequencing used immunoSEQ multiplex PCR; TCRdb keeps in-frame clones, though not all of them. The table has more than 70,000 clones, about four fifths seen once; the top ten hold 0.4% to 0.5%. This record belongs to a study of OX40 agonist ivuxolimab in advanced cancers. The study, taken as a whole, reports: Certain nonresponding patients likewise had low normalized T-cell clonal expansion.

Per germline, CDR1 ENHRY and CDR2 SYGVKD. Trimming cost V 6 bases and J 0 bases; bases outside gene matches: 7. The CDR3 is 15 residues long. The chain has TRBV10-3 and TRBJ1-1, with 7 bases matching TRBD1. This material consisted of CD4+ or CD8+ T cells sorted from blood, taken in a trial of the OX40 agonist ivuxolimab. The TCR originated in an adult with an advanced solid tumor such as melanoma, head and neck, liver or kidney cancer. The CDR3 spells CAIRAPGQMNTEAFF. CDR3 DNA sequence: TGTGCCATCAGGGCACCGGGACAGATGAACACTGAAGCTTTCTTT.